The 19 T cell receptor beta chains reported below all come from one sample, sequenced in a study of T cell changes during pregnancy in multiple sclerosis. Data came from immunoSEQ multiplex PCR; TCRdb stores just in-frame clones and leaves some out. The table includes 15,000 to 20,000 clones, 80% to 90% detected once. The starting material was CD8+ T cells from peripheral blood mononuclear cells, obtained in the second trimester of pregnancy. The source is a female donor in good health, enrolled as a control in a pregnancy study.

The chain links TRBV7-6 to TRBJ2-2, with 9 bases identical to TRBD2. Germline V lookup: CDR1 SGHVS, CDR2 FNYEAQ. Trimming removed 0 bases from V and 0 bases from J; junction bases left unmatched: 2. CDR3 length equals 17 residues. CDR3: CASSLARGGTNTGELFF. CDR3 nucleotides: TGTGCCAGCAGCTTAGCGCGGGGGGGAACGAACACCGGGGAGCTGTTTTTT.

This clone occurred once. The chain carries TRBV28 and TRBJ2-1; 7 bases line up with TRBD2. In germline, CDR1 is MDHEN, CDR2 SYDVKM. The V and J ends lost 5 bases and 4 bases, in that order; junction bases with no gene match: 11. The length of the CDR3 is 16 residues. Written as DNA, the CDR3 is TGTGCCAGCAGTCTCCGGGGGGATTTAGAATACAATGAGCAGTTCTTC. It encodes CASSLRGDLEYNEQFF.

The CDR3 region has the DNA TGTGCCTGTCGGACAGGGTACACCGGGGAGCTGTTTTTT. Amino acids: CACRTGYTGELFF. The V and J genes are TRBV30 and TRBJ2-2, with 8 nucleotides matching TRBD1. Germline V lookup: CDR1 GTSNPN, CDR2 SVGIG (reference sequence). This CDR3 region has 13 residues. Trimming cost V 6 bases and J 3 bases; bases outside gene matches: 3.

The CDR3 protein is CASSVEQVNTEAFF. CDR3 DNA sequence: TGTGCCAGCAGCGTAGAACAGGTAAACACTGAAGCTTTCTTT. V is TRBV9 and J is TRBJ1-1; D possibly corresponds to TRBD1 (5 bases). V was clipped by 0 bases and J by 2 bases, with 8 bases between them. Germline loops: CDR1 SGDLS, CDR2 YYNGEE. This CDR3 spans 14 amino acids.

The chain is built from TRBV19 and TRBJ1-1; 8 bases map to TRBD1. With V trimmed by 10 bases and J by 0 bases, 7 bases remained unmatched. CDR3 size: 14 residues. Germline V gene lookup returns CDR1 LNHDA and CDR2 SQIVND (reference sequence). CDR3: CATGTGSMNTEAFF. The CDR3 coding sequence is TGTGCCACTGGGACAGGTAGTATGAACACTGAAGCTTTCTTT.

The V gene is TRBV29-1, the J gene TRBJ1-5, with 7 bases matching TRBD1. The CDR3 length is 12 residues. The ends lost 0 bases at V and 11 bases at J; junction bases unmatched: 4. Germline lookup yields CDR1 SQVTM and CDR2 ANQGSEA. CDR3 DNA: TGCAGCGTTGAAGAAACAGGGGTTGCCCAGCATTTT. Protein product: CSVEETGVAQHF.

V and J are TRBV28 and TRBJ1-3; D perhaps matches TRBD1 (6 bases). The CDR3 is made up of 14 amino acids. The V end lost 4 bases, the J end lost 1 base, and 8 bases lay between the germline ends. The germline CDR1 and CDR2 sequences are MDHEN and SYDVKM. The CDR3 spells CASSSTGSGNTIYF. The CDR3 DNA follows: TGTGCCAGCAGTTCCACAGGGTCTGGAAACACCATATATTTT.

The V gene is TRBV27, the J gene TRBJ2-7; D is perhaps TRBD2 (5 bases). This CDR3 spans 14 amino acids. V lost 8 bases and J 5 bases, leaving 19 bases between the germline ends. Germline values: CDR1 MNHEY, CDR2 SMNVEV (reference sequence). The CDR3 sequence is CASSERARIDEQYF. Written as DNA, the CDR3 is TGTGCCAGCTCTGAGAGGGCTCGGATAGACGAGCAGTACTTC.

The chain joins TRBV14 to TRBJ1-2; 10 nucleotides align to TRBD1. This CDR3 spans 15 amino acids. CDR1 SGHDN and CDR2 FVKESK come from the germline V gene. The V gene end was trimmed by 5 bases and the J gene end by 6 bases; junction bases not matched to a gene: 9. CDR3 sequence: CASSFRDRGRDGYTF. The CDR3, as DNA: TGTGCCAGCAGCTTTCGGGACAGGGGAAGGGATGGCTACACCTTC.

The chain recombines TRBV10-3 with TRBJ2-5, with TRBD2 matching 11 bases. The tail of the sequence fits TRBJ2-7 better, so the J call may be wrong. In germline, CDR1 is ENHRY, CDR2 SYGVKD. This CDR3 spans 13 amino acids. Here the CDR3 DNA reads TGTGCCACCAGACTAGCGGGACCCTACGAGCAGTACTTC. Translation: CATRLAGPYEQYF.

The gene calls are TRBV27 and TRBJ2-7; 9 bases fit TRBD2. After removal of 6 bases from V and 4 bases from J, the junction contained 10 bases not matched to a gene. The germline V gene encodes CDR1 MNHEY and CDR2 SMNVEV (reference sequence). The CDR3 is 15 residues long. The CDR3 DNA is TGTGCCAGCAGATCTAGGGGGACTAGCCCATACGAGCAGTACTTC. Residues: CASRSRGTSPYEQYF.

The chain's CDR3 is CASTPGEEVETQYF. CDR3 in DNA: TGTGCCAGCACCCCAGGGGAAGAGGTGGAGACCCAGTACTTC. The J gene is TRBJ2-5, the V gene TRBV5-4; D perhaps matches TRBD1 (6 bases). This CDR3 has 14 residues. Looked up from germline, CDR1 is SGHNT and CDR2 is YYREEE (reference sequence). V was clipped by 6 bases and J by 5 bases, with 17 bases between them.

The V gene is TRBV6-5, the J gene TRBJ1-1; no clear D. The CDR3 has 13 amino acids. The germline gives CDR1 MNHEY, CDR2 SVGAGI. V was clipped by 5 bases and J by 1 base, with 8 bases between them. The CDR3 here is CASSLHGNTEAFF. As DNA, the CDR3 is TGTGCCAGCAGTCTCCACGGGAACACTGAAGCTTTCTTT.

The V and J genes are TRBV6-6 and TRBJ1-5, with TRBD1 identical over 7 bases. The germline V gene has CDR1 MNHNY and CDR2 SVGAGI (reference sequence). With V trimmed by 2 bases and J by 2 bases, 3 bases remained unmatched. This CDR3 is 15 amino acids long. The CDR3, as DNA: TGTGCCAGCAGTTACACAACAGGGGGCAATCAGCCCCAGCATTTT. Its translation is CASSYTTGGNQPQHF.

The V gene is TRBV7-9, the J gene TRBJ1-1, with a tentative D call TRBD1 (5 bases). The CDR3 totals 13 residues. The germline CDR1 and CDR2 sequences are SEHNR and FQNEAQ (reference sequence). V was trimmed by 1 base and J by 3 bases, leaving 6 bases between them. CDR3 sequence: CASSLEGHTEAFF. The CDR3 DNA reads TGTGCCAGCAGCTTAGAGGGGCACACTGAAGCTTTCTTT.

This chain joins TRBV19 and TRBJ1-2; 7 bases map to TRBD1. The ends lost 6 bases at V and 8 bases at J; junction bases unmatched: 9. Germline V gene lookup returns CDR1 LNHDA and CDR2 SQIVND (reference sequence). CDR3 length: 13 amino acids. In DNA, the CDR3 is TGTGCCAGTAGGCAAGCGACAGGGAGCGGCTACACCTTC. Translated: CASRQATGSGYTF.

The chain carries TRBV5-5 and TRBJ2-3, with 13 bases that match TRBD2. V dropped 4 bases and J dropped 6; count of bases not matched to a gene: 11. The CDR3 totals 17 residues. Germline-derived CDR1 and CDR2 are SGHKS and YYEKEE (reference sequence). CDR3 sequence reads: CASSPTSGRARGDTQYF. The CDR3 coding sequence is TGTGCCAGCAGCCCAACTAGCGGGAGGGCCAGGGGCGATACGCAGTATTTT.

V and J are TRBV25-1 and TRBJ2-7, with TRBD2 identical over 12 bases. V gave up 3 bases and J gave up 5 bases; unmatched junction bases: 2. The V gene's germline CDR1 is MGHDK and CDR2 SYGVNS. This CDR3 comprises 14 residues. CDR3 sequence: CASSDWTSGDEQYF. In DNA, the CDR3 is TGTGCCAGCAGTGATTGGACTAGCGGGGACGAGCAGTACTTC.

This chain links TRBV27 with TRBJ1-3; D call uncertain. The ends were cut back, 1 base at V and 3 bases at J, with 10 bases in the middle. CDR1 is MNHEY, CDR2 SMNVEV, per germline (reference sequence). CDR3 length equals 15 residues. This chain's CDR3 is CASSLFASNGNTIYF. CDR3 sequence (DNA): TGTGCCAGCAGTTTATTCGCATCTAATGGAAACACCATATATTTT.